This T cell receptor beta chain originates from a study of spatial heterogeneity in lung cancer. Study at large: The authors sequenced available follow-up PBMC samples, taken a median of roughly two years after resection.

By share, this clonotype counts as medium-sized (0.01 to 0.1%). Documented time point: blood at routine non-recurrence follow-up after resection. TCRdb re-called the 5' RACE reads through MiXCR, storing one row per CDR3 protein. The sample carries approximately 20,000 distinct CDR3 sequences, 9% to 10% recorded once. Germline V CDR1 and CDR2: SGHAT, FQNNGV. The CDR3 sequence is 15 residues long. The germline V and J ends were trimmed by 1 base and 4 bases, with 13 bases remaining between them. This specimen was PBMCs, taken at follow-up. The clonotype was recovered from a male donor with early-stage non-small cell lung cancer. The chain carries TRBV11-2 and TRBJ1-2; no clear D. The CDR3 nucleotides read TGTGCCAGCAGCTTAGCTTTCCAGGACCCCTATGGCTACACCTTC. Residues: CASSLAFQDPYGYTF.